This T cell receptor (beta chain) was retrieved from a study of blood T cells in healthy people across ages (dated by TCRdb to 2014 to 2015). A note on the overall study: In model experiments, template switching captured roughly one uniquely barcoded TCR beta cDNA molecule for every two T cells. To track age-related changes in TCR beta repertoire diversity, the study relied on deep sequencing normalized with unique cDNA molecular identifiers. Donors were grouped into four age groups: young (average roughly 17 years), middle-aged (around 39), aged (62) and long-lived (over 80). To avoid experimental bias, donors of different ages were spread randomly across the sequencing lanes. The study analyzed two additional independent replicas of 1 million unique cDNA reads from the same blood draw for two donors, one aged 18 to 29 and one aged 80 or older.

The donors were roughly 39 Caucasian individuals from Russia, aged roughly 6 to 90 years, who were systemically healthy. Each donor gave roughly 9.5 milliliters of peripheral blood, collected into EDTA-treated Vacutainer tubes. Ficoll-Paque density-gradient centrifugation was used to isolate PBMCs, with at least 7 million per sample. Trizol reagent was used to extract total RNA from PBMCs, with at least 6 micrograms per sample. Naive CD45RAhigh/CD27high T cell percentages were measured by flow cytometry on a PBMC aliquot from every donor. Library preparation employed 5' RACE. Instrument used: Illumina HiSeq 2500. A second PCR of roughly 7 to 11 cycles was performed with a sample-barcoded 5' primer and a J-beta primer mix. A template-switch 5' adaptor carrying 12 random nucleotides introduced a unique molecular identifier onto each TCR beta cDNA molecule. Each sample yielded at least 3 million CDR3-containing paired-end reads. The Mint cDNA synthesis kit, primed by a TRBC-specific oligonucleotide, was used to synthesize first-strand cDNA from all RNA. All cDNA was treated with uracil-DNA glycosylase and then went through a first 18-cycle PCR with the universal primers M1SS and BC2_uni_R. The study's own analysis went as follows. Each sample was normalized by randomly selecting 1 million high-quality reads, each carrying a distinct molecular identifier. Reads sharing molecular identifiers were discarded rather than binned into consensus sequences. CDR3 identification, clonotype clustering and error correction used MiTCR with a Q25 quality threshold and the strictest error-elimination algorithm. Lower-bound total TCR beta diversity was estimated with a nonparametric unseen species model using Euler transformation. TCRdb's own reprocessing of the public reads used fastp at Q25 and MiXCR and kept productive beta chains. Entries are consolidated by CDR3 protein sequence, retaining the most common genes and DNA. The V and J calls reflect TCRdb's pipeline rather than the authors' work. The sample table holds about 1.8 million distinct CDR3 sequences, of which about 50% were seen once. The ten top clones hold about 2.1% of the sample.

The study at large found these results: Estimates of total diversity based on one million sequenced T cells were considered lower bounds and underestimates. Bulk unsorted PBMC profiling prevented conclusive comparison of naive and antigen-experienced compartments. Observed TCR beta diversity correlated strongly with the percentage of naive T cells measured by flow cytometry. Observed TCR beta diversity per million T cells fell roughly linearly with age, and a significant reduction was already apparent by age roughly 40. Compared with the aged group, the long-lived group had more naive CD4+ T cells, fewer expanded clones and increased TCR diversity, suggesting age selection. Because the CMV infection status of the donors was unknown, age-related changes in expanded clonotypes may potentially have been confounded.

From its cysteine to its phenylalanine, the CDR3 spans 17 amino acids. Only CDR3 DNA remains: 51 bases, in frame from the first base. V is trimmed back by 2 bases and J by 4 bases, and the junction contains 7 bases that no gene match accounts for. From the germline V gene, CDR1 is SGHRS and CDR2 is YFSETQ. With regard to this clonotype: What antigen it recognizes has not been identified. The input lacks base qualities; no much larger clone sits a single base away.

Recombination linked TRBV5-1 to TRBJ1-6, with 9 bases matching TRBD1. The source of this sequence is a woman aged 35 to 49 in good health. The sequencing input was blood. The DNA sequence reads TGCGCCAGCAGCTTACTACAGGGGGCGCGTTATAATTCACCCCTCCACTTT. This translates into CASSLLQGARYNSPLHF.